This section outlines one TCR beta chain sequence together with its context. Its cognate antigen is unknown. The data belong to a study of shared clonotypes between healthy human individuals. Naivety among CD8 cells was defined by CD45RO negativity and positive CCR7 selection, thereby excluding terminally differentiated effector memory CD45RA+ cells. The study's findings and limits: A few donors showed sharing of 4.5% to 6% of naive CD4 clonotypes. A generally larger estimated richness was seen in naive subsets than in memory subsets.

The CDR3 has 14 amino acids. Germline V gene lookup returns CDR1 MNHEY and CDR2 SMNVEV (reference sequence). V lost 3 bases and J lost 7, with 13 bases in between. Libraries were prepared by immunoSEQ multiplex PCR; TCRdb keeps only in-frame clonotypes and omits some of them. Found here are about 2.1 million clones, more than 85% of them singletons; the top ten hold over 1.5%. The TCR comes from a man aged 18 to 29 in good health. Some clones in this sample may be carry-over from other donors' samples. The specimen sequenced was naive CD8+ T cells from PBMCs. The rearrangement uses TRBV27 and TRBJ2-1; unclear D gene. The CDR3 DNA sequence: TGTGCCAGCAGTTTGGCCGGAGAGGATAATGAGCAGTTCTTC. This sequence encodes CASSLAGEDNEQFF.